The present T cell receptor beta chain was sequenced within a study of response to subunit inactivated influenza vaccine. General study points: Every seasonal influenza vaccination brings in few new T cells, the authors suggested.

Between the trimmed V and J ends, which lost 9 bases and 7 bases, there was a span of 12 bases. CDR1 MNHEY and CDR2 SVGEGT come from the germline V gene. The CDR3 is made up of 11 amino acids. Using its own MiXCR run on the RT-PCR reads, TCRdb lists one record per CDR3 protein. This table holds around 650,000 distinct CDR3 sequences, around 16% found once. Turning to this clonotype: Its antigen is still unknown.

This clonotype was obtained from a man aged 50-60 years who received an inactivated influenza vaccine. The material was PBMCs from blood, obtained less than 13 days after vaccination. J is TRBJ1-2 and V is TRBV6-2 or TRBV6-3; D gene uncertain. The CDR3 loop reads CASFSGSGYTF. CDR3 bases: TGTGCCAGTTTTTCGGGGAGTGGCTACACCTTC.